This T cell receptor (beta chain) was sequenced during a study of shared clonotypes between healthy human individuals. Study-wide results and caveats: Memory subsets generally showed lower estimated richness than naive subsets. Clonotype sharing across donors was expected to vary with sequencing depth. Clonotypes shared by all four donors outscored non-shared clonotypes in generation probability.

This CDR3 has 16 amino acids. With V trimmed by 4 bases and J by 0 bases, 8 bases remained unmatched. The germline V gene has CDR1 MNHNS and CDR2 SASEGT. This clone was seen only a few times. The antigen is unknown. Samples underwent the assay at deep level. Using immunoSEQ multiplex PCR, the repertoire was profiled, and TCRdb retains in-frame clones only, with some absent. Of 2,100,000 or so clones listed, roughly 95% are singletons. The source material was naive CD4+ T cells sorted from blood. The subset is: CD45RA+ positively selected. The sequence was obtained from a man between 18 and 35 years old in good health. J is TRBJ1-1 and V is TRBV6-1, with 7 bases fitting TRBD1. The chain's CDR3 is CASSAPSGQMNTEAFF. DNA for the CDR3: TGTGCCAGCAGTGCACCGTCGGGACAGATGAACACTGAAGCTTTCTTT.